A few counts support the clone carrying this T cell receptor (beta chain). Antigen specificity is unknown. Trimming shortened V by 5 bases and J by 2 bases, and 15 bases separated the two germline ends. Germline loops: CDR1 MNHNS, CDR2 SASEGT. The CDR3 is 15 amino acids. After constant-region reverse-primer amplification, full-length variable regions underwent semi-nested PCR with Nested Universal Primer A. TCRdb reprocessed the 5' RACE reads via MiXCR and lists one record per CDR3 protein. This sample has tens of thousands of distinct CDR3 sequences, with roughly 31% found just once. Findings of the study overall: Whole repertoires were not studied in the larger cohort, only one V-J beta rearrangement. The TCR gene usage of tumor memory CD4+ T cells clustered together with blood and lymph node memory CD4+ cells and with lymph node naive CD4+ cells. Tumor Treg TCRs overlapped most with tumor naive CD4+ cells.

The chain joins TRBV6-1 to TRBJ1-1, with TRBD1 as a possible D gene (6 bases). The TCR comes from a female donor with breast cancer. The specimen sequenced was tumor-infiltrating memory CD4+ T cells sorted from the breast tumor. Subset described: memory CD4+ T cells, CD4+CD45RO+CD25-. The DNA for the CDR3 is TGTGCCAGCAGTTCGCCGGAGACAGGAAACACTGAAGCTTTCTTT. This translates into CASSSPETGNTEAFF.